The 30 T cell receptor beta chains below come from one sample, sequenced in a study of metastatic and nonmetastatic thyroid tumors. All patients were untreated before thyroid surgery. TCRdb re-called the PCR reads with MiXCR. The table lists about 41,000 clones, 28% of them singletons. The sample taken for sequencing was blood. These receptors were taken from a male donor with papillary thyroid cancer or a benign thyroid nodule (not recorded which). Some clones in this sample may be carry-over from other donors' samples.

This clone was recorded many times. J is TRBJ1-5 and V is TRBV7-9; TRBD1 is a possible D gene (5 bases). The ends were cut back, 5 bases at V and 7 bases at J, with 18 bases in the middle. Germline CDR1 reads SEHNR; CDR2 reads FQNEAQ (reference sequence). The length of the CDR3 is 15 residues. CDR3 region: CASSPSEGANQPQHF. CDR3 sequence (DNA): TGTGCCAGCAGCCCGTCGGAAGGGGCGAACCAGCCCCAGCATTTT.

This clone was seen many times. J is TRBJ2-3 and V is TRBV5-1, with TRBD1 matching 9 bases. CDR3 length: 16 residues. The V segment lost 0 bases and the J segment 4 bases; nucleotides outside the gene matches: 6. CDR1 and CDR2 from the germline V gene are SGHRS and YFSETQ. This CDR3 is CASSLEQGARADTQYF. The CDR3 nucleotides read TGCGCCAGCAGCTTGGAACAGGGGGCAAGGGCAGATACGCAGTATTTT.

This clone was seen ten or more times. This chain connects TRBV7-6 to TRBJ2-3; D is ambiguous. The germline V and J ends were trimmed by 4 bases and 2 bases, with 4 bases remaining between them. CDR3 length: 12 amino acids. CDR1 is SGHVS and CDR2 is FNYEAQ in the germline V gene. CDR3 sequence reads: CASSSTTDTQYF. CDR3 DNA: TGTGCCAGCAGCTCAACCACAGATACGCAGTATTTT.

The chain combines TRBV20-1 with TRBJ2-1; D might be TRBD2 (6 bases). Trimming took 3 bases from V and 12 from J, leaving 9 bases between them. Germline loops: CDR1 DFQATT, CDR2 SNEGSKA (reference sequence). There are 10 residues in the CDR3. The CDR3: CSASGSSQFF. Here the CDR3 DNA reads TGCAGTGCTAGCGGGAGTTCGCAGTTCTTC.

This clone was detected ten times or more. The rearrangement uses TRBV29-1 and TRBJ2-1; 11 nucleotides match TRBD2. The CDR3 is 15 amino acids. Germline V gene sequence: CDR1 SQVTM, CDR2 ANQGSEA. With V trimmed by 4 bases and J by 5 bases, 7 bases remained unmatched. CDR3 amino acids: CSVGNGTSGDNEQFF. CDR3 bases: TGCAGCGTTGGGAACGGGACTAGCGGTGACAATGAGCAGTTCTTC.

This clone was counted ten times or more. The chain is built from TRBV4-2 and TRBJ1-1; 7 positions agree with TRBD1. This CDR3 has 15 amino acids. Per germline, CDR1 LGHNA and CDR2 YNFKEQ. The junction had 8 bases not matched to a gene; V was cut back by 3 bases and J by 4 bases. CDR3 sequence reads: CASSQETGSGTEAFF. The CDR3 DNA follows: TGTGCCAGCAGCCAGGAGACAGGGAGCGGCACTGAAGCTTTCTTT.

The genes are TRBV6-1 and TRBJ2-7; D perhaps matches TRBD2 (6 bases). The CDR3 length is 14 residues. The V end was cut by 4 bases, the J end by 1 base, with 11 bases between. Germline V gene lookup returns CDR1 MNHNS and CDR2 SASEGT. The CDR3 here is CASSGQGTSYEQYV. CDR3 bases: TGTGCCAGCAGTGGACAAGGGACTTCCTACGAGCAGTACGTC.

J is TRBJ1-4 and V is TRBV7-8; D remains unclear. Looked up from germline, CDR1 is SGHVS and CDR2 is FQNEAQ. Trimming cost V 10 bases and J 3 bases, with 15 bases left between them. The CDR3 covers 14 residues. In nucleotides, the CDR3 is TGTGCCACAAAACCGAGGTTACCTAATGAAAAACTGTTTTTT. Its protein product is CATKPRLPNEKLFF.

This clone showed up many times. A much bigger clone sits one base away, suggesting this may be a read error. The chain uses TRBV27 and TRBJ2-7; D is tentatively TRBD1 or TRBD2 (5 bases each). The CDR3 spans 12 residues. Germline loops: CDR1 MNHEY, CDR2 SMNVEV (reference sequence). The CDR3 nucleotides are TGTGCCAGCAGTACGGGACCCTACGCGCAGTACTTC. Translation: CASSTGPYAQYF.

The chain carries TRBV7-2 and TRBJ2-3, with 8 bases aligning to TRBD2. The germline V gene has CDR1 SGHTA and CDR2 FQGNSA. CDR3 length: 18 amino acids. V dropped 0 bases and J dropped 0; count of bases not matched to a gene: 8. The CDR3 DNA follows: TGTGCCAGCAGCTTAGCAGGACTAGCACTCACTAGCACAGATACGCAGTATTTT. This gives the protein CASSLAGLALTSTDTQYF.

This clone was seen a handful of times. The junction departs from the called germline gene at one end, perhaps through a read error. The chain links TRBV6-2 or TRBV6-3 to TRBJ2-2; D call uncertain. Germline lookup yields CDR1 MNHEY and CDR2 SVGEGT. This CDR3 has 13 residues. CDR3 sequence (DNA): TGTTCCAGCGAGGACGAGAACACCGGTGAGCTGTTTTTT. This sequence encodes CSSEDENTGELFF.

This clone was recorded many times. Other nucleotide sequences in the sample specify the same CDR3. V is TRBV7-6 and J is TRBJ1-3, with 8 bases matching TRBD1. The CDR3 is made up of 16 amino acids. V shed 6 bases and J 4 bases; nucleotides not matched to a gene: 11. The germline gives CDR1 SGHVS, CDR2 FNYEAQ. The CDR3 loop is CASRPRRGLGGNTIYF. In DNA, the CDR3 is TGTGCCAGCAGACCACGCAGGGGGCTCGGAGGAAACACCATATATTTT.

This clone was seen a handful of times. The chain links TRBV6-4 to TRBJ2-1; D not resolved. From germline, CDR1 is MRHNA and CDR2 SNTAGT. Trimming cost V 5 bases and J 6 bases, with 17 bases left between them. The CDR3 has 15 residues. The CDR3 DNA follows: TGTGCCAGCAGTAATATAGCTGGAGAAGTCAATGAGCAGTTCTTC. Its translation is CASSNIAGEVNEQFF.

The chain couples TRBV5-1 to TRBJ2-3; 8 nucleotides line up with TRBD1. V shed 4 bases, J shed 8 bases, and the junction held 15 bases outside the gene matches. CDR3 length: 16 amino acids. Germline values: CDR1 SGHRS, CDR2 YFSETQ. The CDR3 DNA reads TGCGCCAGCAGCGAGCCGGGACAGGTCTTGTCGGGTACGCAGTATTTT. Amino acid sequence: CASSEPGQVLSGTQYF.

This sequence joins TRBV7-6 and TRBJ2-5; a possible D gene is TRBD1 (6 bases). The CDR3 covers 16 residues. V dropped 4 bases and J dropped 5 bases, with 20 bases sitting between them. Looked up from germline, CDR1 is SGHVS and CDR2 is FNYEAQ. The CDR3 is CASSSTPTQGCETQYF. In DNA, the CDR3 is TGTGCCAGCAGCTCCACTCCCACACAGGGATGTGAGACCCAGTACTTC.

The rearrangement links TRBV2 to TRBJ2-7; 9 positions agree with TRBD2. The CDR3 consists of 15 residues. Germline CDR1 and CDR2: SNHLY and FYNNEI. V gave up 7 bases and J gave up 4 bases; unmatched junction bases: 11. This CDR3 is CASNPSGRRRYEQYF. CDR3 sequence (DNA): TGTGCCAGCAACCCGAGCGGGAGGAGGAGGTACGAGCAGTACTTC.

This clone was found many times. The chain joins TRBV12-3 or TRBV12-4 to TRBJ2-6; possible D gene TRBD1, 5 bases. CDR3 length: 15 residues. V gave up 3 bases and J gave up 0 bases, with 6 bases separating them. As DNA, the CDR3 is TGTGCCAGCAGTTTGGGGCCCTCTGGGGCCAACGTCCTGACTTTC. Its protein is CASSLGPSGANVLTF.

As to this clone: Relative to the germline gene, one junction end is altered; a read error may explain this. The J gene is TRBJ1-2, the V gene TRBV12-3 or TRBV12-4, with TRBD1 as a possible D gene (5 bases). This CDR3 is 16 amino acids long. The CDR3 sequence is CARSSGIGTGYYGYTF. CDR3 bases: TGTGCCCGCAGTTCCGGGATTGGGACGGGATACTATGGCTACACCTTC.

The gene calls are TRBV20-1 and TRBJ2-3, with 9 bases that match TRBD2. CDR1 is DFQATT, CDR2 SNEGSKA, per germline (reference sequence). This CDR3 has 15 residues. V lost 1 base and J lost 6; bases outside the gene matches: 8. CDR3 region: CSARGQRGASDTQYF. The CDR3 DNA follows: TGCAGTGCTAGAGGGCAGCGGGGGGCCAGTGATACGCAGTATTTT.

Ten or more counts support this clone. A much larger clone is a single base away; this may be a read error. The chain uses TRBV7-9 and TRBJ1-2, with 9 bases matching TRBD1. The CDR3 runs to 17 residues. Germline CDR1 reads SEHNR; CDR2 reads FQNEAQ (reference sequence). The DNA of the CDR3 is TGTGCCAACAGCTACCCAACAGGGGGCGCCCCTGACTATGGCTACACCTTC. Protein: CANSYPTGGAPDYGYTF.

This sequence joins TRBV18 and TRBJ1-1; D gene ambiguous. The CDR3 covers 15 residues. The germline V gene encodes CDR1 KGHSH and CDR2 LQKENI. V was pared by 4 bases and J by 0 bases, with 12 bases between. The CDR3 is CASSLTKDMNTEAFF. DNA of the CDR3: TGTGCCAGCTCACTAACAAAAGACATGAACACTGAAGCTTTCTTT.

The sample holds many counts of this clone. The chain employs TRBV5-4 and TRBJ2-1, with D possibly TRBD1 on 5 matching bases. Trimming took 3 bases from V and 10 from J, leaving 17 bases between them. Germline lookup yields CDR1 SGHNT and CDR2 YYREEE (reference sequence). The CDR3 runs to 14 residues. The CDR3, as DNA: TGTGCCAGCAGCTCCATGGGGCGGTCCGGCGAGCAGTTCTTC. Translation: CASSSMGRSGEQFF.

Concerning this clone: This CDR3 is missing its conserved last phenylalanine or tryptophan, likely due to a read error. The J gene is TRBJ2-7, the V gene TRBV7-9; no definite D call. The V gene's germline CDR1 is SEHNR and CDR2 FQNEAQ (reference sequence). The CDR3 length is 11 residues. Trimming stripped 6 bases from V and 4 bases from J, with 7 bases between. The CDR3 DNA sequence: TGTGCCAGCAGATTAACATACGAGCAGTACCTC. Encoded protein: CASRLTYEQYL.

On this clone itself: The junction shows a germline mismatch at one end, possibly a read error. The J gene is TRBJ2-3, the V gene TRBV15, with 16 positions matching TRBD2. Germline V gene lookup returns CDR1 LNHNV and CDR2 YYDKDF (reference sequence). The CDR3 is 16 amino acids. CDR3 nucleotides: TGTGCCAACAGCGATGGGACTAGCGGGGGGGCAGATACGCACTATTTT. Amino acids: CANSDGTSGGADTHYF.

This clone was counted ten times or more. The chain couples TRBV28 to TRBJ2-5; 7 bases align to TRBD2. Trimming removed 5 bases from V and 4 bases from J; junction bases left unmatched: 4. Looked up from germline, CDR1 is MDHEN and CDR2 is SYDVKM. The CDR3 runs 13 residues. CDR3 coding DNA: TGTGCCAGCAGTGCAGGGAGGGGAGAGACCCAGTACTTC. Protein: CASSAGRGETQYF. Full variable domain (outside the CDR3, taken from reference TRBV28 and TRBJ2-5): DVKVTQSSRYLVKRTGEKVFLECVQDMDHENMFWYRQDPGLGLRLIYFSYDVKMKEKGDIPEGYSVSREKKERFSLILESASTNQTSMYLCASSAGRGETQYFGPGTRLLVL.

This clone showed up just a few times. The chain is built from TRBV6-1 and TRBJ2-3; weak D call: TRBD1 (7 bases). Germline V gene lookup returns CDR1 MNHNS and CDR2 SASEGT. The CDR3 sequence is 16 residues long. Trimming took 7 bases from V and 3 from J, leaving 20 bases between them. The CDR3 spells CASTPTGEVGTDTQYF. The CDR3 nucleotides read TGTGCCAGCACCCCTACAGGGGAGGTAGGGACAGATACGCAGTATTTT.

Many counts were recorded for this clone. J is TRBJ2-5 and V is TRBV5-1; D unresolved. Per germline, CDR1 SGHRS and CDR2 YFSETQ. Trimming cost V 4 bases and J 5 bases, with 6 bases left between them. The CDR3 sequence is 11 residues long. CDR3 nucleotides: TGCGCCAGCAGCCTCGAGGAGACCCAGTACTTC. Translated, it gives CASSLEETQYF.

Concerning this clone itself: Sequence at one end of the junction differs from germline and may be a read error. CDR3 coding DNA: TGTGCCAGCAGTTCTATCCAAGGGGGGGGGACAGTTAATGAAAAACTGGTTTTT. This codes for CASSSIQGGGTVNEKLVF. The chain uses TRBV27 and TRBJ1-4; 7 positions match TRBD1. CDR3 size: 18 residues. The V gene's germline CDR1 is MNHEY and CDR2 SMNVEV (reference sequence).

This clone was counted between two and nine times. V gene TRBV6-9 combines with J gene TRBJ2-1, with 8 bases fitting TRBD2. Germline V gene data show CDR1 as MNHGY and CDR2 as SVAAGI. The CDR3 covers 18 residues. V dropped 6 bases and J dropped 1; count of bases not matched to a gene: 14. The CDR3 sequence is CASRTRRVIAGSYNEQFF. The CDR3 DNA reads as TGTGCCAGCAGAACCCGGCGGGTGATAGCGGGGTCCTACAATGAGCAGTTCTTC.

As to this clone: One end of the junction is discordant with germline, which a read error may explain. The chain employs TRBV28 and TRBJ2-5; D is ambiguous. The CDR3 contains 14 residues. Germline V gene lookup returns CDR1 MDHEN and CDR2 SYDVKM. The CDR3 DNA reads TGTGCCATCAGTGTCGGCCCGAGCCAAGAGACCCAGTACTTC. It yields the protein CAISVGPSQETQYF.